This TCR beta chain was identified in a study of shared clonotypes between healthy human individuals. TCRdb's copy holds only in-frame clones and misses some; the assay was immunoSEQ multiplex PCR. This table holds 1,400,000 or so clones, approximately 98.5% found once. The V gene's germline CDR1 is SGDLS and CDR2 YYNGEE. The V and J ends lost 6 bases and 5 bases, in that order; junction bases with no gene match: 6. The CDR3 is made up of 14 amino acids. The genes are TRBV9 and TRBJ2-3, with TRBD2 matching over 10 bases. This clonotype originated in a man aged 30 to 39 in good health. The sample consisted of naive CD4+ T cells sorted from blood. Subset meaning: CD45RA+ positively selected. CDR3 sequence (DNA): TGTGCCAGCACAGCGGGAGGGCCGGGAGATACGCAGTATTTT. Protein sequence: CASTAGGPGDTQYF. Complete variable domain (other parts from reference TRBV9 and TRBJ2-3): DSGVTQTPKHLITATGQRVTLRCSPRSGDLSVYWYQQSLDQGLQFLIQYYNGEERAKGNILERFSAQQFPDLHSELNLSSLELGDSALYFCASTAGGPGDTQYFGPGTRLTVL.